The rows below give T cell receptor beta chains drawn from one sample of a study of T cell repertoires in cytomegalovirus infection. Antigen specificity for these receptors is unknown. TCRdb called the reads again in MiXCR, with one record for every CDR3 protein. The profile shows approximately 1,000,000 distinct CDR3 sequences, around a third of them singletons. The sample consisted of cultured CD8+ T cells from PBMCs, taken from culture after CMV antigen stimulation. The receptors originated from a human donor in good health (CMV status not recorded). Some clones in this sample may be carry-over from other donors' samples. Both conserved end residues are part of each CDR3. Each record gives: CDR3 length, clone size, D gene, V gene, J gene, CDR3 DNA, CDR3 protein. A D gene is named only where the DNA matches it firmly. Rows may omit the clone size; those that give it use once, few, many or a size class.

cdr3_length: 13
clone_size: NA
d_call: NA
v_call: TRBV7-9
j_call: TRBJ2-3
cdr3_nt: TGTGCCAGCAGCTTAGCGCAGAGGGATACGCAGTATTTT
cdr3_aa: CASSLAQRDTQYF

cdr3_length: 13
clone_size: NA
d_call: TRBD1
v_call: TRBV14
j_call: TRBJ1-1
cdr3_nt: TGTGCCAGCAGCCAACGGACAGGGCCTGAAGCTTTCTTT
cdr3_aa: CASSQRTGPEAFF

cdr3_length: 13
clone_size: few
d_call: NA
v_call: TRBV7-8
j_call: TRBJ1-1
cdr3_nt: TGTGCCAGCAGCTTAGAGAGAGGGGATGAAGCTTTCTTT
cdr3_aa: CASSLERGDEAFF

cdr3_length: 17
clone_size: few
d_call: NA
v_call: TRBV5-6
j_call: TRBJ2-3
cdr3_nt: TGTGCCAGCAGCCCGGCACAGAACCCCTCTAGCACAGATACGCAGTATTTT
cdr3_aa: CASSPAQNPSSTDTQYF

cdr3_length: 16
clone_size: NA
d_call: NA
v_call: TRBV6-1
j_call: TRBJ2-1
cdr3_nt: TGTGCCAGCAGTTCCGACAGGCCGATAATTTTTAATGGGCAGTTCTTC
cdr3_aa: CASSSDRPIIFNGQFF

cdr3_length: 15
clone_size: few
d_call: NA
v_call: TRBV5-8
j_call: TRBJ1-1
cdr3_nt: TGTGCCAGCAGCTTGGCCGGGCAGCCCGACACTGAAGCTTTCTTT
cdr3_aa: CASSLAGQPDTEAFF

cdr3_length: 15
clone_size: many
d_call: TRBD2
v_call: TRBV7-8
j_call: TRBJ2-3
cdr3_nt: TGTGCCAGCACCCGCCTCAGGCTAGCGGCAGATACGCAGTATTTT
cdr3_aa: CASTRLRLAADTQYF

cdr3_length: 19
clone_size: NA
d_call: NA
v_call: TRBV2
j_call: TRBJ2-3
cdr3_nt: TGTGCCAGCAGCGATTATCCTGACGACCCCCTTGGGGGCACAGATACGCAGTATTTT
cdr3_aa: CASSDYPDDPLGGTDTQYF

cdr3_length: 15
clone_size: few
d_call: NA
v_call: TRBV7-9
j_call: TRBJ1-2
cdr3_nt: TGTGCCAGCAGCTTAGGAAACCCGGTTCAGGATGGCTACACCTTC
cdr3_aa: CASSLGNPVQDGYTF

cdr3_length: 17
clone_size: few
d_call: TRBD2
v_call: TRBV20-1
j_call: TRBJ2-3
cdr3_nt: TGCAGTGCTAGAATGCTAGCGGGGGGGCGGTACACAGATACGCAGTATTTT
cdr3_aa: CSARMLAGGRYTDTQYF

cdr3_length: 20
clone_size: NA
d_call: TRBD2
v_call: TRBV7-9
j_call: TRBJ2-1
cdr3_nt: TGTGCCAGCAGCTCGACCGGGACTAGCGGGGGGAAGGGGTCCTACAATGAGCAGTTCTTC
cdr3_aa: CASSSTGTSGGKGSYNEQFF

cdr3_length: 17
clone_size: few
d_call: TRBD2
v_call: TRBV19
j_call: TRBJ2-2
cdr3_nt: TGTGCCAGTAGTGCAAAAGCACCTAGCGGGGGGACCGGGGAGCTGTTTTTT
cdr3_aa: CASSAKAPSGGTGELFF

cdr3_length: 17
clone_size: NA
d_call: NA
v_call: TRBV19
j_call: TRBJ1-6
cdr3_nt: TGTGCCAGTAGAACCCTTAACCAACAGGGAAGCTATTCACCCCTCCACTTT
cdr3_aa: CASRTLNQQGSYSPLHF

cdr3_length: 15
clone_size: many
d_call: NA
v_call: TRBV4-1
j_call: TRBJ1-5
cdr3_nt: TGCGCCAGCAGCCTTGGGGGGGGGGGCGGTCAGCCCCAGCATTTT
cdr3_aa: CASSLGGGGGQPQHF

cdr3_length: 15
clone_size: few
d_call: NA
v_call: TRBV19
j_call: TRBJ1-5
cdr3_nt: TGTGCCAGTAGTTCCCAAGGGGTCGGCAATCAGCCCCAGCATTTT
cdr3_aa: CASSSQGVGNQPQHF

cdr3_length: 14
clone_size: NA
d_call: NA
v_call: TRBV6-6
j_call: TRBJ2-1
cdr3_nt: TGTGCCAGCAGTTACTCGATAGGGGTGGATGAGCAGTTCTTC
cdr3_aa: CASSYSIGVDEQFF

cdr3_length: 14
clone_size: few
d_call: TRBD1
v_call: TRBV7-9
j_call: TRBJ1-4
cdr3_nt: TGTGCCAGCAGCAAAGGACAGGGGGGTGAAAAACTGTTTTTT
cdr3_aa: CASSKGQGGEKLFF

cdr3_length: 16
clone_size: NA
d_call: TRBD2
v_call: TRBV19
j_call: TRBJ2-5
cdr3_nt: TGTGCCAGTAGTCACCGACTAGCGGGGAAACAAGAGACCCAGTACTTC
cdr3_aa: CASSHRLAGKQETQYF